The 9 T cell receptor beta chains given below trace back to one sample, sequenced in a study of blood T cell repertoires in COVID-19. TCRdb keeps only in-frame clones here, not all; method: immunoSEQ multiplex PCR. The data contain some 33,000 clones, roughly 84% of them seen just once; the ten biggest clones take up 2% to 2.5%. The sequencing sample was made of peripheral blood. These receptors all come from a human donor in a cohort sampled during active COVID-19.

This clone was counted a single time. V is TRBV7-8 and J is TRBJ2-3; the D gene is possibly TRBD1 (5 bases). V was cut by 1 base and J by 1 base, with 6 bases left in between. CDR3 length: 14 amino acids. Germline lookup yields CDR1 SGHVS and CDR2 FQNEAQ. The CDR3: CASSLEGGTDTQYF. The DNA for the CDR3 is TGTGCCAGCAGCTTAGAAGGGGGCACAGATACGCAGTATTTT.

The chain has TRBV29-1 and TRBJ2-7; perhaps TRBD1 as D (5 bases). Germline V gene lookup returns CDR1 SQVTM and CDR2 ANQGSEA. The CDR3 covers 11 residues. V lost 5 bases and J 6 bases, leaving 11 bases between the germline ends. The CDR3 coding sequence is TGCAGCGTTCAGGGCAGGGTCGAGCAGTACTTC. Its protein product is CSVQGRVEQYF.

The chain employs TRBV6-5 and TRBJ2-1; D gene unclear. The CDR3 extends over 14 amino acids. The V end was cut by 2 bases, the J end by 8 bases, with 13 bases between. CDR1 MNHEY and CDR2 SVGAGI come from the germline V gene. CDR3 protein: CASSYEAHRDEQFF. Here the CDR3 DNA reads TGTGCCAGCAGTTACGAGGCTCACCGAGATGAGCAGTTCTTC.

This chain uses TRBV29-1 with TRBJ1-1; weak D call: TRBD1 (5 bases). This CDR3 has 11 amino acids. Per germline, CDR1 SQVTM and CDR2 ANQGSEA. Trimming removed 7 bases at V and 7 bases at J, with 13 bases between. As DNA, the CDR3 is TGCAGCGGGGGTTGGACACATGAAGCTTTCTTT. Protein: CSGGWTHEAFF.

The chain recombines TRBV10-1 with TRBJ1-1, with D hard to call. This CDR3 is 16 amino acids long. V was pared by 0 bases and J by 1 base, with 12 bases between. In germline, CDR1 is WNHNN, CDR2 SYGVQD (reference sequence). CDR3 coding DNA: TGCGCCAGCAGTGAGTCACCGGGGTTGGGGAACACTGAAGCTTTCTTT. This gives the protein CASSESPGLGNTEAFF.

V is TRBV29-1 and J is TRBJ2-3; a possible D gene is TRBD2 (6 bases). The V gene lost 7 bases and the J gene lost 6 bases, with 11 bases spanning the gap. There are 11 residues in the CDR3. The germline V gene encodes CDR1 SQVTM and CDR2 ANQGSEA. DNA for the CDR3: TGCAGCGGCGGGGCGGGGGATACGCAGTATTTT. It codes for CSGGAGDTQYF.

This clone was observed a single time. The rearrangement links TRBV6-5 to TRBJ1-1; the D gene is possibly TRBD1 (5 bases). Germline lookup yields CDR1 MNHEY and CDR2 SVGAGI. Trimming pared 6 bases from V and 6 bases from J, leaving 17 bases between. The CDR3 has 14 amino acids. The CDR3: CASRDQGIVSEAFF. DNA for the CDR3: TGTGCCAGCAGGGACCAGGGAATAGTATCTGAAGCTTTCTTT.

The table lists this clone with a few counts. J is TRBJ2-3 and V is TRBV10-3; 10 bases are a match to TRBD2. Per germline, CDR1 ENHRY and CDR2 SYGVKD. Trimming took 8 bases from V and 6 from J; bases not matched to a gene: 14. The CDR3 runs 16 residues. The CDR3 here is CAISNPQRGGGDTQYF. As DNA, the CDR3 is TGTGCCATCTCTAACCCGCAGCGGGGGGGAGGGGATACGCAGTATTTT.

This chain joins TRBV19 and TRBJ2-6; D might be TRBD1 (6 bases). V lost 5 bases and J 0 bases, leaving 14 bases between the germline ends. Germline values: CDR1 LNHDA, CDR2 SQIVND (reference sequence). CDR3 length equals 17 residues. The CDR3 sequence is CASSPSDRSSGANVLTF. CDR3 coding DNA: TGTGCCAGTAGTCCAAGCGACAGGTCCTCTGGGGCCAACGTCCTGACTTTC.